This T cell receptor (beta chain) was sequenced during a study of T cells expressing NK-cell markers (dated by TCRdb to 2020 to 2022). Some background on the complete study: In sorted CD3+CD56+NKG2C+, CD3+CD56+NKG2C- and CD3+CD56-NKG2C+ T-cell subsets from 7 to 9 donors, TCR beta-chain repertoires were profiled. Randomly selected healthy volunteers, three men and five women, were used as the eight sequenced donors. Libraries were sequenced as 2 x 150 bp reads on Illumina HiSeq 2000/2500, MiSeq or NextSeq. Of the eight sequenced donors, seven were found to be HCMV-seropositive and one was found to be HCMV-seronegative. Overall study outcomes, separate from this receptor: Whether the expanded NKG2C-expressing T cell clones were specific for HCMV antigens remained unclear. Those dominant clonotypes were again the most abundant among CD3+CD56-NKG2C+ cells in a handful of donors, at roughly 25-60.1%. In over five donors, the dominant CD3+CD56+NKG2C+ clonotypes were found to rank among the top 10 CD8+ clonotypes and to make up 1.0-7.0% of CD8+ T cells.

A commercial ELISA kit detecting HCMV-specific IgG in serum was used to determine HCMV serostatus. Peripheral blood mononuclear cells were isolated from blood by Ficoll density gradient centrifugation. Regarding this clonotype: No antigen is known for it.

These reads were obtained on an Illumina HiSeq 2000. 5'RACE template switching, by which a universal primer site and unique molecular identifiers were added, was used to make TCR beta cDNA libraries. Priming for cDNA synthesis came from the TCR beta constant segment, and two successive PCR amplification steps followed. The authors' pipeline ran thus. Reads were demultiplexed and grouped by UMI with MIGEC, and clonotypes were assembled and quantified with MiTCR. To exclude erroneous sequences, only TCR cDNA sequences supported by at least two reads were retained. The tcR package was used for downstream repertoire analysis, and clonotypes were matched across fractions by CDR3 nucleotide sequence plus V segment. Antigen specificity was annotated against VDJdb with VDJmatch, allowing one amino acid substitution in CDR3. Reprocessed by TCRdb, the reads give a single entry per CDR3 protein sequence, without DNA. The V and J calls reflect TCRdb's pipeline rather than the authors' work. The sample's clone listing holds approximately 420,000 distinct CDR3 sequences. Together, the top ten hold around 10% of the sample.

The source material was blood T cells: a sorted CD56 or NKG2C T cell subset, CD4+ or CD8+ T cells, or bulk PBMC T cells (not recorded which). This TCR was sampled from a woman aged 50 to 60 in good health. Donor details come from another sample of the same person, matched by shared clones.

The CDR3 protein: CASSLGEGRFTEAFF. The chain is made from TRBV13 and TRBJ1-1. Measured from the cysteine to the phenylalanine, the CDR3 is 15 residues long. DNA is not recorded here. Taken from the germline V gene (reference sequence), the CDR1 and CDR2 loops are PRHDT and FYEKMQ.